This T cell receptor beta chain was recorded in a study of PD-L1 blockade in urothelial cancer. On the study more broadly: Twenty-five of the 29 patients were men with bladder-origin urothelial cancer. Analyses used blood from 3 weeks (second dose) and 6 weeks after treatment start. The median T cell count in blood samples was 140,000 to 150,000.

Time point denoted: pretreatment peripheral blood. What went into each PCR as a spike was synthetic TCR analog templates. Sequenced by immunoSEQ multiplex PCR; TCRdb stores in-frame clones only, minus some. In the table there are 45,000 to 50,000 clones, around 79% of which are singletons. The specimen was PBMCs, collected around atezolizumab (anti-PD-L1) treatment. This TCR was sampled from a man in his sixties or seventies with urothelial cancer.

The DNA of the CDR3 is TGTGCCAGCACCGCTGGGGCAGGGGGCTTTGGCTACACCTTC. Its translation: CASTAGAGGFGYTF. The V gene is TRBV11-2, the J gene TRBJ1-2; TRBD1 agrees at 8 bases. The CDR3 is 14 amino acids. Losses at the gene ends were 7 bases for V and 7 bases for J; bases not matched to a gene: 11. From germline, CDR1 is SGHAT and CDR2 FQNNGV.